The 30 T cell receptor beta chains listed next were all sequenced from one sample in a study of T cells expressing NK-cell markers. Each CDR3 protein gets one entry in TCRdb, which reprocessed the 5' RACE reads and gives no DNA. The repertoire shows fewer than 300,000 distinct CDR3 sequences; the top ten hold about 4.2%. The sequencing sample was made of blood T cells: a sorted CD56 or NKG2C T cell subset, CD4+ or CD8+ T cells, or bulk PBMC T cells (not recorded which). These receptors were taken from a woman aged 18 to 69 in good health.

The chain has TRBV4-3 and TRBJ2-7; TCRdb returns TRBD1, unconfirmable since there is no DNA. CDR3 length: 13 amino acids. The V gene's germline CDR1 is LGHNA and CDR2 YSLEER. This chain's CDR3 is CASSLGTGDEQYF.

J is TRBJ2-3 and V is TRBV6-5. This CDR3 is 11 amino acids long. The germline V gene encodes CDR1 MNHEY and CDR2 SVGAGI. The CDR3 loop reads CASSYMDTQYF.

V usage is TRBV28 and J usage is TRBJ2-3; without DNA, the TCRdb call of TRBD2 cannot be checked. There are 13 residues in the CDR3. Germline V gene sequence: CDR1 MDHEN, CDR2 SYDVKM. CDR3 residues: CASSSRGEDTQYF. Full variable domain (outside the CDR3, taken from reference TRBV28 and TRBJ2-3): DVKVTQSSRYLVKRTGEKVFLECVQDMDHENMFWYRQDPGLGLRLIYFSYDVKMKEKGDIPEGYSVSREKKERFSLILESASTNQTSMYLCASSSRGEDTQYFGPGTRLTVL.

The chain carries TRBV20-1 and TRBJ1-6; the D call of TRBD1 rests on TCRdb alone, since no DNA is present to check it. Germline V gene sequence: CDR1 DFQATT, CDR2 SNEGSKA (reference sequence). CDR3 size: 13 residues. The CDR3 sequence is CSASLGDNSPLHF.

The rearrangement uses TRBV5-1 and TRBJ2-7; without DNA, the TCRdb call of TRBD1 cannot be checked. Germline loops: CDR1 SGHRS, CDR2 YFSETQ. The CDR3 is 14 residues long. CDR3 sequence reads: CASSYGTGSYEQYF.

J is TRBJ2-5 and V is TRBV4-2; lacking DNA, the TRBD1 call made by TCRdb goes unchecked. The V gene's germline CDR1 is LGHNA and CDR2 YNFKEQ. This CDR3 comprises 12 residues. CDR3 amino acids: CASSQDRGIQYF.

The chain couples TRBV7-8 to TRBJ1-3; the TCRdb D gene call, TRBD1, has no DNA to confirm it. CDR3 size: 16 residues. CDR1 is SGHVS, CDR2 FQNEAQ, per germline. CDR3 region: CASSGTGTGFGNTIYF.

The chain couples TRBV12-3 or TRBV12-4 to TRBJ2-3; lacking DNA, the TRBD1 call made by TCRdb goes unchecked. The CDR3 covers 11 residues. CDR3 region: CASSPLRTQYF.

The chain uses TRBV12-3 or TRBV12-4 and TRBJ2-3. This CDR3 is 11 amino acids long. The CDR3 spells CASTQANTQYF.

This chain connects TRBV29-1 to TRBJ2-3; checking the TCRdb D call of TRBD2 is not possible without DNA. CDR3 size: 13 residues. Germline assignment: CDR1 SQVTM and CDR2 ANQGSEA. The CDR3 here is CSGSGRATDTQYF.

The V call is TRBV3-1, the J call TRBJ1-4. From germline, CDR1 is LGHDT and CDR2 YNNKEL (reference sequence). The CDR3 has 14 amino acids. CDR3 in amino acids: CASSQGGLKEKLFF.

The chain recombines TRBV6-1 with TRBJ2-3. Germline loops: CDR1 MNHNS, CDR2 SASEGT. CDR3 length equals 13 residues. The CDR3: CASRQIGADTQYF.

The genes are TRBV6-1 and TRBJ1-2; TCRdb calls TRBD1, which cannot be checked without DNA. Germline V gene sequence: CDR1 MNHNS, CDR2 SASEGT. This CDR3 is 15 amino acids long. The CDR3 region is CASSSRGHTNYGYTF.

The V call is TRBV7-2, the J call TRBJ1-5. Germline V gene lookup returns CDR1 SGHTA and CDR2 FQGNSA. There are 13 residues in the CDR3. CDR3 region: CASSPNRGQPQHF.

The chain recombines TRBV7-3 with TRBJ1-1; TCRdb gives TRBD1 as the D gene, but with no DNA this cannot be confirmed. The CDR3 is made up of 14 amino acids. Germline assignment: CDR1 SGHTA and CDR2 FQGTGA. CDR3: CASTPGGRFTEAFF.

The chain carries TRBV9 and TRBJ2-2; TCRdb indicates TRBD1, and absent DNA this call remains unverified. The germline CDR1 and CDR2 sequences are SGDLS and YYNGEE. This CDR3 spans 17 amino acids. The CDR3 loop is CASSVAPGQGHTGELFF.

V is TRBV5-6 and J is TRBJ2-2. This CDR3 spans 13 amino acids. CDR1 and CDR2 from the germline V gene are SGHDT and YYEEEE. CDR3 region: CASITLGAGELFF.

Here the CDR3 reads CASSSPGDGINYGYTF. The chain uses TRBV12-3 or TRBV12-4 and TRBJ1-2; TCRdb designates TRBD1, a call that cannot be tested without DNA. The CDR3 length is 16 residues.

The chain joins TRBV27 to TRBJ2-7. This CDR3 is 13 amino acids long. Looked up from germline, CDR1 is MNHEY and CDR2 is SMNVEV (reference sequence). CDR3 sequence: CASSRVGTYEQYF.

The gene calls are TRBV12-3 or TRBV12-4 and TRBJ2-3; TCRdb designates TRBD1, a call that cannot be tested without DNA. This CDR3 has 15 amino acids. CDR3 residues: CASSQGQGAADTQYF.

The V and J genes are TRBV7-9 and TRBJ1-5; without DNA, the TCRdb call of TRBD1 cannot be checked. The CDR3 is 13 residues long. The germline V gene encodes CDR1 SEHNR and CDR2 FQNEAQ (reference sequence). The CDR3 loop reads CASSKDRVQPQHF.

The genes are TRBV20-1 and TRBJ2-3. CDR3 length equals 13 residues. CDR1 and CDR2 (germline): DFQATT, SNEGSKA (reference sequence). The CDR3: CSAPRTSADTQYF.

The rearrangement joins TRBV7-8 to TRBJ2-7; without DNA, the TCRdb call of TRBD1 cannot be checked. Germline V gene data show CDR1 as SGHVS and CDR2 as FQNEAQ. This CDR3 region has 14 residues. This CDR3 is CASNEGHLGYEQYF.

J is TRBJ2-1 and V is TRBV19. This CDR3 is built from 16 residues. Germline loops: CDR1 LNHDA, CDR2 SQIVND (reference sequence). Here the CDR3 reads CASSINWQRSYNEQFF.

This rearrangement joins TRBV12-3 or TRBV12-4 to TRBJ1-2; TCRdb selects TRBD1, and the lack of DNA leaves this call unchecked. CDR3 length: 15 amino acids. This chain's CDR3 is CASSSRGPAGYGYTF.

The CDR3 is CASSQVPAAYEQYF. The chain couples TRBV14 to TRBJ2-7; there is no DNA to check the TCRdb D call of TRBD1. The CDR3 length is 14 residues. Germline CDR1 reads SGHDN; CDR2 reads FVKESK.

The chain recombines TRBV28 with TRBJ1-1; TCRdb names TRBD1, which stays unverified in the absence of DNA. Germline values: CDR1 MDHEN, CDR2 SYDVKM. The length of the CDR3 is 12 residues. The CDR3 protein is CASLPGVGEAFF.

This chain links TRBV27 with TRBJ2-1; TCRdb indicates TRBD2, and absent DNA this call remains unverified. The CDR3 has 16 residues. Germline-derived CDR1 and CDR2 are MNHEY and SMNVEV (reference sequence). The CDR3 sequence: CASSGTSGKTYNEQFF.

This chain joins TRBV6-5 and TRBJ1-1. From germline, CDR1 is MNHEY and CDR2 SVGAGI. The CDR3 has 15 residues. The CDR3 region is CASSYSGRPNTEAFF.

The J gene is TRBJ1-4, the V gene TRBV18; TCRdb proposes TRBD1, but this gene call is untestable without DNA. Germline values: CDR1 KGHSH, CDR2 LQKENI. This CDR3 comprises 13 residues. CDR3 sequence reads: CASSPQTGQKLFF.